Each of the 12 T cell receptor beta chains below was sequenced from the same sample in a study of T cell repertoires in cytomegalovirus infection. These TCRs are of unknown antigen specificity. TCRdb redid the calling of the reads with MiXCR, one entry per CDR3 protein. Here the sample spans about 770,000 distinct CDR3 sequences, about 29% being singletons. The sequencing here drew on cultured CD8+ T cells from PBMCs, taken from culture after CMV antigen stimulation. The origin of the receptors is a human donor in good health (CMV status not recorded). Some clones in this sample may be carry-over from other donors' samples.

This clonotype has only a few counts. The DNA for the CDR3 is TGTGCAGCCTCTCTCGACTATGGCTACACCTTC. Translating it yields CAASLDYGYTF. This chain links TRBV7-2 with TRBJ1-2, with D uncertain. The CDR3 totals 11 residues. Looked up from germline, CDR1 is SGHTA and CDR2 is FQGNSA.

This clonotype has only a few counts. The gene calls are TRBV4-1 and TRBJ1-1; no clear D. CDR3 length: 15 amino acids. Per germline, CDR1 MGHRA and CDR2 YSYEKL. V was clipped by 4 bases and J by 0 bases, with 12 bases between them. The CDR3 nucleotides read TGCGCCAGCAGCCCAGATCCCGAGATGAACACTGAAGCTTTCTTT. Its protein is CASSPDPEMNTEAFF.

Only a few counts were recorded for this clonotype. This chain uses TRBV19 with TRBJ2-7; tentatively, D is TRBD1 (6 bases). V lost 3 bases, J lost 2 bases, and 14 bases lay in between. The CDR3 runs 15 residues. Germline lookup yields CDR1 LNHDA and CDR2 SQIVND (reference sequence). The CDR3, as DNA: TGTGCCAGTAGTATTGCGCAGGGGATGCCCTACGAGCAGTACTTC. Translating it yields CASSIAQGMPYEQYF.

The V and J genes are TRBV10-3 and TRBJ2-6; 8 bases are shared with TRBD2. This CDR3 contains 16 residues. The trim removed 10 bases at V and 0 bases at J, leaving 8 bases unmatched. Germline CDR1 is ENHRY and CDR2 is SYGVKD. CDR3 sequence reads: CATGLAASSGANVLTF. The CDR3 DNA reads as TGTGCCACCGGACTAGCCGCCAGCTCTGGGGCCAACGTCCTGACTTTC.

The rearrangement uses TRBV6-6 and TRBJ2-2, with D tentatively TRBD2 (5 bases). V lost 2 bases and J lost 2, with 15 bases in between. The CDR3 is 17 residues long. From germline, CDR1 is MNHNY and CDR2 SVGAGI (reference sequence). CDR3 in DNA: TGTGCCAGCAGTTACGCACTAGGACCGAAAAACACCGGGGAGCTGTTTTTT. Protein sequence: CASSYALGPKNTGELFF.

The gene calls are TRBV9 and TRBJ2-2; TRBD2 aligns across 9 bases. V was pared by 4 bases and J by 6 bases, with 7 bases of the junction left unmatched. The CDR3 has 15 residues. CDR1 and CDR2 (germline): SGDLS, YYNGEE. CDR3 amino acids: CASSNAGGMAGELFF. In DNA, the CDR3 is TGTGCCAGCAGCAACGCGGGGGGGATGGCCGGGGAGCTGTTTTTT.

This clonotype occurred a few times. The chain employs TRBV6-5 and TRBJ1-2; no reliable D call. Germline V gene data show CDR1 as MNHEY and CDR2 as SVGAGI. The CDR3 is 14 amino acids. V lost 7 bases to trimming and J lost 1 base, with 13 bases between them. CDR3 region: CASNPGSVNYGYTF. The DNA for the CDR3 is TGTGCCAGCAACCCAGGTTCCGTTAACTATGGCTACACCTTC.

A single count supports this clonotype. The V gene is TRBV6-5, the J gene TRBJ1-2; 7 nucleotides match TRBD1. Trimming took 0 bases from V and 3 from J; bases not matched to a gene: 7. CDR3 size: 16 residues. Germline loops: CDR1 MNHEY, CDR2 SVGAGI. The CDR3 nucleotides read TGTGCCAGCAGTTACTCGACCACAGGGGCCCACTATGGCTACACCTTC. Translation: CASSYSTTGAHYGYTF.

The chain employs TRBV4-1 and TRBJ1-1, with a weak D call TRBD1 (5 bases). Trimming removed 2 bases from V and 5 bases from J, with 9 bases in between. The CDR3 runs to 13 residues. Germline CDR1 MGHRA, CDR2 YSYEKL. This CDR3 is CASSQWQGTEAFF. CDR3 coding DNA: TGCGCCAGCAGCCAATGGCAGGGAACTGAAGCTTTCTTT.

This clonotype turned up a few times. The chain combines TRBV27 with TRBJ2-5; 7 nucleotides agree with TRBD2. The junction had 5 bases not matched to a gene; V was cut back by 3 bases and J by 4 bases. CDR3 length: 14 amino acids. Germline lookup yields CDR1 MNHEY and CDR2 SMNVEV (reference sequence). The CDR3 region has the DNA TGTGCCAGCAGTTTTGTAGCGGGCGGAGAGACCCAGTACTTC. It is translated as CASSFVAGGETQYF.

The chain carries TRBV12-3 or TRBV12-4 and TRBJ2-6; D possibly uses TRBD1 or TRBD2 (5 bases each). CDR3 length: 16 residues. V was shortened by 5 bases and J by 5 bases, with 16 bases between the two germline ends. The CDR3 protein is CASSTGRPSRANVLTF. In DNA, the CDR3 is TGTGCCAGCAGTACGGGACGCCCATCTAGGGCCAACGTCCTGACTTTC.

This clonotype appeared a few times. CDR3 in amino acids: CASSGTGPYSYNEQFF. In nucleotides, the CDR3 is TGTGCCAGCAGCGGGACAGGACCTTACTCCTACAATGAGCAGTTCTTC. The chain employs TRBV28 and TRBJ2-1; 8 bases line up with TRBD1. CDR3 length: 16 amino acids. Germline CDR1 and CDR2: MDHEN and SYDVKM. After removal of 6 bases from V and 0 bases from J, the junction contained 7 bases not matched to a gene.